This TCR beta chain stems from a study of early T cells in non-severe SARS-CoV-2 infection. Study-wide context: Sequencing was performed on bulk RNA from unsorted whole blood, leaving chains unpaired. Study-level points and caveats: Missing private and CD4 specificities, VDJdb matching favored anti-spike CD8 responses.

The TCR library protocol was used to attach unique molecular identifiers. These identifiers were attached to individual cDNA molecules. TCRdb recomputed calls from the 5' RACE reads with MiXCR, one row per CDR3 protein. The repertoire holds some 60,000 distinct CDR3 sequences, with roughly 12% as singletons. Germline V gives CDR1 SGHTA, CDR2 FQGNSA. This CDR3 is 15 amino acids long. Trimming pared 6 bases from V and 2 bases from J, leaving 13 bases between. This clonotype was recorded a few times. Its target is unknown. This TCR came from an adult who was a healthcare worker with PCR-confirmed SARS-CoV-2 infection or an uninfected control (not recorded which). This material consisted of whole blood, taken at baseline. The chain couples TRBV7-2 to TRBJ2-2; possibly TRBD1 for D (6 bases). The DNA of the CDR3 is TGTGCCAGCAGTTCACAGGGACCCAACACCGGGGAGCTGTTTTTT. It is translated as CASSSQGPNTGELFF. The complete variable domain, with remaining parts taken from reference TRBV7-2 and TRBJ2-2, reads GAGVSQSPSNKVTEKGKDVELRCDPISGHTALYWYRQSLGQGLEFLIYFQGNSAPDKSGLPSDRFSAERTGGSVSTLTIQRTQQEDSAVYLCASSSQGPNTGELFFGEGSRLTVL.